Listed below are T cell receptor beta chains from one sample, sequenced in a study of cytomegalovirus exposure and HLA in healthy donors. The assay was immunoSEQ multiplex PCR, and TCRdb's table has in-frame clones only and misses some. In the table there are 150,000 to 180,000 clones, roughly 74% of which are singletons. The source material was PBMCs. These receptors were taken from a man younger than 35 in good health and CMV-seronegative. Both conserved end residues are part of each CDR3. D genes are given only for firm matches. Not every row has a clone size; where given, it reads once, few, many or a size class.

d_call clone_size j_call v_call cdr3_length cdr3_aa cdr3_nt
- - TRBJ1-2 TRBV5-1 15 CASSLGGRQFYGYTF TGCGCCAGCAGCCTGGGGGGGAGGCAGTTCTATGGCTACACCTTC
TRBD2 - TRBJ2-1 TRBV7-2 15 CASSSASSGHNEQFF TGTGCCAGCAGCTCGGCGTCTAGCGGCCACAATGAGCAGTTCTTC
- - TRBJ2-7 TRBV7-9 14 CASSSSRKSYEQYF TGTGCCAGCAGCTCCTCCAGGAAGTCCTACGAGCAGTACTTC
TRBD2 - TRBJ2-1 TRBV5-1 15 CASSLGAGGPGEQFF TGCGCCAGCAGCTTGGGTGCGGGGGGGCCGGGTGAGCAGTTCTTC
- - TRBJ1-4 TRBV29-1 14 CSVEDRAGRGKLFF TGCAGCGTTGAAGATCGTGCAGGGAGGGGAAAACTGTTTTTT
- - TRBJ2-4 TRBV6-1 12 CASIEHGYSQYF TGTGCCAGCATTGAACATGGCTACAGTCAGTACTTC
TRBD1 - TRBJ1-1 TRBV2 14 CASRGTGGYTEAFF TGTGCCAGCAGGGGGACAGGAGGTTACACTGAAGCTTTCTTT
TRBD1 - TRBJ1-1 TRBV5-1 16 CASSLAVAGGYTEAFF TGCGCCAGCAGCTTGGCCGTGGCAGGGGGGTACACTGAAGCTTTCTTT
- many TRBJ2-1 TRBV21-1 17 CASSSSARGNSYNEQFF TGTGCCAGCAGCAGTTCGGCGCGGGGGAATTCCTACAATGAGCAGTTCTTC
- - TRBJ1-1 TRBV7-2 14 CASKFAGAGREAFF TGTGCCAGCAAATTCGCGGGGGCGGGCAGGGAAGCTTTCTTT
TRBD2 - TRBJ2-7 TRBV29-1 12 CSAGTSVYEQYF TGCAGCGCCGGGACTAGTGTCTACGAGCAGTACTTC
TRBD2 few TRBJ2-1 TRBV2 15 CASSEGASGYNEQFF TGTGCCAGCAGTGAAGGGGCTAGCGGCTACAATGAGCAGTTCTTC
- - TRBJ2-3 TRBV5-1 14 CASSFPGTTDTQYF TGCGCCAGCAGCTTCCCCGGGACAACAGATACGCAGTATTTT
- - TRBJ2-3 TRBV19 13 CAGSLTSTDTQYF TGTGCCGGGAGCCTAACTAGCACAGATACGCAGTATTTT
- - TRBJ2-6 TRBV6-5 16 CASSYWADSGANVLTF TGTGCCAGCAGTTACTGGGCAGACTCTGGGGCCAACGTCCTGACTTTC
TRBD1 - TRBJ1-4 TRBV7-9 13 CASSSGDSEKLFF TGTGCCAGCAGCTCTGGGGACAGTGAAAAACTGTTTTTT
- - TRBJ1-2 TRBV19 15 CASGPPRARVGGYTF TGTGCCAGTGGACCCCCCAGGGCCAGGGTGGGGGGCTACACCTTC
- - TRBJ1-2 TRBV11-2 15 CASSSSVGLGYGYTF TGTGCCAGCAGCTCTAGTGTGGGGCTAGGCTATGGCTACACCTTC
- - TRBJ1-4 TRBV11-3 15 CASSTQGGRGEKLFF TGTGCCAGCAGCACTCAGGGAGGTCGAGGTGAAAAACTGTTTTTT
- once TRBJ1-2 TRBV5-1 13 CASTLQGSYGYTF TGCGCCAGCACCTTGCAGGGGAGCTATGGCTACACCTTC
TRBD1 - TRBJ2-4 TRBV18 12 CASSGQGNIQYF TGTGCCAGCTCTGGACAGGGGAACATTCAGTACTTC
TRBD1 - TRBJ1-6 TRBV18 15 CASSLPGQANSPLHF TGTGCCAGCTCACTCCCCGGACAGGCGAATTCACCCCTCCACTTT
- - TRBJ1-2 TRBV7-2 17 CASSLGVVGAIGYGYTF TGTGCCAGCAGCTTAGGAGTAGTGGGGGCGATAGGCTATGGCTACACCTTC
TRBD1 - TRBJ1-4 TRBV29-1 14 CSALGQDRHEKLFF TGCAGCGCTTTGGGACAGGATCGTCATGAAAAACTGTTTTTT
- - TRBJ2-5 TRBV4-3 13 CASSQDGGETQYF TGCGCCAGCAGCCAAGATGGGGGGGAGACCCAGTACTTC
TRBD1 - TRBJ2-7 TRBV7-8 16 CASSSAGAGGSREQYF TGTGCCAGCAGCTCCGCCGGGGCAGGGGGATCGAGAGAGCAGTACTTC
TRBD1 few TRBJ1-2 TRBV6-4 16 CASSERTGSPSYGYTF TGTGCCAGCAGTGAACGGACAGGGAGCCCCTCCTATGGCTACACCTTC
TRBD2 - TRBJ2-1 TRBV7-2 18 CASSLGLAVQISYNEQFF TGTGCCAGCAGCTTGGGACTAGCGGTCCAGATTTCTTACAATGAGCAGTTCTTC
TRBD2 - TRBJ2-1 TRBV7-2 15 CASSVRTSGAYEQFF TGTGCCAGCAGCGTCCGGACTAGCGGGGCCTATGAGCAGTTCTTC
TRBD2 - TRBJ2-1 TRBV4-2 16 CASSQSYGGAGDEQFF TGTGCCAGCAGCCAATCTTACGGGGGGGCGGGGGATGAGCAGTTCTTC
TRBD1 - TRBJ2-5 TRBV5-1 14 CASSPDRGGETQYF TGCGCCAGCAGCCCCGACAGGGGAGGAGAGACCCAGTACTTC
- - TRBJ2-7 TRBV29-1 13 CSAKQGSAYEQYF TGCAGCGCTAAACAGGGTAGCGCCTACGAGCAGTACTTC
- - TRBJ2-5 TRBV7-8 12 CASSLDRETQYF TGTGCCAGCAGCCTAGACAGAGAGACCCAGTACTTC
- - TRBJ1-2 TRBV5-5 15 CASSDPGRPNYGYTF TGTGCCAGCAGCGACCCCGGGAGGCCTAACTATGGCTACACCTTC
TRBD2 - TRBJ2-5 TRBV11-2 16 CASSLGTSGDQETQYF TGTGCCAGCAGCCTCGGGACTAGCGGAGACCAAGAGACCCAGTACTTC
- - TRBJ1-3 TRBV6-1 14 CAILRYGDENTIYF TGTGCCATCCTCAGATATGGAGACGAAAACACCATATATTTT
- few TRBJ2-5 TRBV5-1 15 CASSRRGDRQETQYF TGCGCCAGCAGCCGGAGAGGAGACAGACAAGAGACCCAGTACTTC
- - TRBJ1-1 TRBV19 13 CASSHGGDTEAFF TGTGCCAGTAGTCACGGGGGGGACACTGAAGCTTTCTTT
TRBD2 - TRBJ2-1 TRBV19 17 CASNPGTSGVSYNEQFF TGTGCCAGTAATCCCGGGACTAGCGGGGTGTCCTACAATGAGCAGTTCTTC